Given below is one T cell receptor beta chain in context. What this receptor recognizes is not known. It has no much larger one-base neighbor in the sample; base qualities were not kept. CDR1 and CDR2 are drawn from the germline V gene: MDHEN, SYDVKM. At the junction V is shortened by 2 bases and J by 6 bases, with 11 bases in between. The CDR3 runs 13 amino acids, cysteine and phenylalanine included. Only CDR3 DNA is held: 39 bases, read in frame from base 1. These data originate in a study of cytomegalovirus exposure and HLA in healthy donors (dated by TCRdb to about 2017). Turning to the overall study: In an earlier analysis of under 750 of the donors, 250 to 300 Gb of sequence data and 100 million or so unique TCR beta sequences from about 179 million T cells were reported. In an earlier analysis of a few hundred of the donors, high-throughput TCR beta sequencing was used to judge whether each TCR beta V gene segment behaved as functional or pseudogenic. The genetic ancestry cluster associated with self-reported Caucasian donors included about 81% of the approximately 430 genotyped donors. A later genetic analysis used genome-wide SNP genotypes for about three fifths of the 666 donors, treating that subset as a discovery cohort. An early release that covered some 630 HLA-typed donors contained 250 to 350 gigabases of sequencing data and 80 million or so unique TCR sequences. Among around 400 genotyped donors of the cohort, an average of about 240,000 unique TCR beta nucleotide sequences was sequenced per donor, of which about 20% were non-productive. Both class I and class II loci were covered by HLA typing, at four-digit resolution. The later analysis used no new phenotypic data to find candidate immune exposures, relying instead on TCR beta sequences and their occurrence across donors. The study was designed to test whether signatures of past pathogen exposure could be identified by cataloging public T cell receptors. Using immunosequencing, the study profiled T cell repertoires from around 670 subjects and related those repertoires to cytomegalovirus serostatus. All discovery cohort repertoires had been generated using a single sequencing platform. In a later analysis, previously published TCR beta repertoires from 666 donors were re-analyzed and high-resolution HLA genotyping was added so that TCR occurrence patterns could be studied. Donor age, sex, ethnicity and CMV serostatus were compiled together with the repertoire data. Typing coverage varied by locus: roughly 629-640 donors for A, B, C, DRB1 and DQB1; under 550 for DQA1; 600 to 610 for DPA1; under 490 for DPB1. A separate validation cohort of about 110 different subjects was used in addition to the roughly 620-subject first cohort. Because of strong linkage in the cohort, roughly five DR-DQ haplotypes were treated as single units for association and clustering. The study combined high-throughput TCR immunosequencing, statistical association of individual TCRs with disease status, and machine learning to predict cytomegalovirus infection status.

Preparation of the library involved the immunoSEQ multiplex PCR assay. The multiplex PCR relied on a mix of 60 forward primers for TCR Vbeta segments and 13 reverse primers for TCR Jbeta segments. A multiplex PCR assay on genomic DNA amplified the CDR3 region of rearranged TCR beta genes. The Illumina HiSeq System was used to sequence the amplified TCR beta libraries as 87-base-pair reads. As for the authors' bioinformatics: A later analysis counted about 82 million unique TCR beta chains across the 690 or so repertoires, and 10 million to 11 million of these chains were shared by at least two donors. A nearest-neighbor algorithm error-corrected the raw reads and collapsed the reads into unique sequences, merging closely related sequences to remove PCR and sequencing errors. CDR3 sequences were aligned to IMGT reference sequences to assign V, D and J gene segments. For a sequence to be retained, a match of at least six nucleotides to both a V gene segment and a J gene segment was required. A rearrangement was called productive if the CDR3 had no stop codons and remained in frame with V and J, and every other rearrangement was called non-productive. Following IMGT convention, CDR3 was defined as the stretch from the second conserved V-encoded cysteine up to the conserved J-encoded phenylalanine. In an earlier analysis of approximately 500 of the donors, sequences lacking an unambiguous match to a single V gene segment were excluded. An earlier analysis of several hundred of the donors called V segments functional above 56.7% productive rearrangements and segregating when the between-donor standard deviation exceeded 5%. A statistical classification framework was built to diagnose cytomegalovirus status from the catalog of TCR beta chain sequences. In a later analysis, TCR nucleotide sequences were compared against IMGT/GENE-DB human TR gene sequences so that V and J genes could be assigned. Using the TCRdist pipeline, a later analysis assigned CDR3 sequences along with most-parsimonious VDJ recombination scenarios. In a later analysis, every TCR beta chain was defined by the combination of its CDR3 amino acid sequence and its V-gene family, and reads without a unique V-gene family were dropped. In a later analysis, some 600 highly shared, low-generation-probability nucleotide sequences were removed to address suspected cross-contamination and a sequencing artifact. A later analysis calculated a clonal expansion index for each public chain from normalized within-repertoire ranks of inferred template counts. Generation probabilities in a later analysis came from a VDJ recombination model fitted to out-of-frame rearrangements, and those results were checked against IGoR. A later analysis scored TCR-TCR, TCR-HLA and TCR-CMV co-occurrence with hypergeometric tests, applying a repertoire-size bias correction to TCR pairs. A later analysis estimated false discovery rates by permuting HLA or CMV assignments 20 times. In a later analysis, co-occurring TCRs were grouped using DBSCAN, with TCRdist sequence similarity added in when clustering inside HLA-allele-positive subsets. Repertoires with fewer than 30,000 or more than 120,000 public chains, plus five repertoires with anomalous nucleotide sharing, were excluded from co-occurrence clustering. TCRdb re-hosts the immuneACCESS table, in-frame sequences only. Its copies lack some clones; in the studies checked, an unresolved V gene accounts for under half of them, and the cause for the rest is not known. That table furnishes V, J and clone size, whereas the DNA furnished D and trimming. Across this sample there are tens of thousands of clones, with 55% to 80% seen only once. 3% to 3.5% of the sample is in the top ten clones.

Broader findings and caveats from the paper: Because HLA typing was missing for some donors at each locus, association tests included only the typed subset. Roughly uniform sequencing depth across donors was assumed in presence/absence analyses, although this assumption may not hold. Assigning TCR associations to individual alleles was difficult when HLA alleles, especially DR and DQ, strongly co-occurred. The earlier analysis of approximately 590 of the donors excluded roughly 17 rarely observed V segments, including chromosome 9 orphons, because counts were too low. CMV serostatus was the only immune exposure information available for the cohort. According to the authors, the approach could potentially be generalized to other disease states and immunological phenotypes. The study gave a list of more than 150 TCR beta chains associated with cytomegalovirus. A few of the identified cytomegalovirus-associated TCR beta chains were confirmed in vitro to be specific for cytomegalovirus antigens. In a later genetic analysis, a missense DCLRE1C variant was associated with V-gene and J-gene trimming of TCR beta chains, and the association was replicated in an independent cohort. Correlated functional status among segregating V segments might reflect linkage disequilibrium, but an unknown experimental factor could not be ruled out. The 87-base-pair reads could not distinguish some IMGT-functional V segments, including TRBV6-2 and TRBV6-3, so those segments were excluded. An earlier analysis of approximately 590 of the donors showed that most TCR beta V segments appeared in productive rearrangements either about 87% or about 30% of the time, which broadly matched IMGT annotations. A later analysis found that most CMV-associated TCR beta chains appeared HLA-restricted, with HLA associations seemingly driven largely by CMV exposure. In this cohort, only TCR beta chains were sequenced, and detectable features were limited by the absence of alpha or paired-chain data. A cluster of highly shared sequence variants was judged likely to represent a technical artifact of the sequencing pipeline. Cytomegalovirus status was reported to be diagnosed by the classifier with high specificity and sensitivity in both the original and validation cohorts. A later analysis found that HLA-associated TCR beta chains were more clonally expanded and had lower generation probabilities than equally common non-associated chains. In a later analysis, the rate of TCR association differed among HLA loci, with DRB1 alleles having the most associated TCRs and HLA-C alleles having the fewest. Compared with the 666-donor mean, donors in an Asian-associated ancestry cluster had fewer N-insertions in productive TCRs, according to a later genetic analysis. Several of the top co-occurrence clusters appeared to be linked to parvovirus B19, influenza, CMV and Epstein-Barr virus, according to a later analysis. Across donors, most TCR sequences were observed very rarely, whereas some public TCRs were present in many individuals. A further reported finding was that TCR beta sequences accurately predicted the HLA-A and HLA-B alleles for most subjects in the first cohort. Specific HLA alleles were associated with 15,000 to 20,000 TCR beta sequences at a false discovery rate of 0.05 in a later analysis.

The cohort was made up of 500 to 800 healthy bone marrow donors. All cohort members were sampled while nominally healthy, although unrecorded immune exposures were likely present. The donor was CMV seronegative and belonged to the group of over 300 seronegative cohort members. Every donor gave a peripheral blood sample, and the peripheral blood mononuclear cells from that sample were used for TCR beta sequencing. The Qiagen DNeasy Blood Extraction Kit was used to extract genomic DNA from the blood cell samples. This clonotype was obtained from a woman in her 50s in good health and CMV-seronegative. The source material was PBMCs. The chain employs TRBV28 and TRBJ2-7, with the D gene not clear enough to name. The nucleotides are TGTGCCAGCAGTTTAGGTGCGGTGGGCGAGCAGTACTTC. Its protein product is CASSLGAVGEQYF. With all but the CDR3 taken from the reference TRBV28 and TRBJ2-7 genes, the full variable domain is: DVKVTQSSRYLVKRTGEKVFLECVQDMDHENMFWYRQDPGLGLRLIYFSYDVKMKEKGDIPEGYSVSREKKERFSLILESASTNQTSMYLCASSLGAVGEQYFGPGTRLTVT.